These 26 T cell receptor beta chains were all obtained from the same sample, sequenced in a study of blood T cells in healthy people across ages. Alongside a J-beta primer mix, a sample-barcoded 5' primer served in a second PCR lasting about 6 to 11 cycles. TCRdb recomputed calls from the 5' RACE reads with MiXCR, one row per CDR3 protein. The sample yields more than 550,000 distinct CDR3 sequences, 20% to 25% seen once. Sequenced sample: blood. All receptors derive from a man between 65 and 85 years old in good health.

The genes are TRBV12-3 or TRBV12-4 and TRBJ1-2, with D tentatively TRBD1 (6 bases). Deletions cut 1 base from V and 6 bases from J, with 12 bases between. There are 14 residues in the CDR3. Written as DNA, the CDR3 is TGTGCCAGCAGTTTAGGTTGGGGGGCCCATGGCTACACCTTC. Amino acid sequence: CASSLGWGAHGYTF.

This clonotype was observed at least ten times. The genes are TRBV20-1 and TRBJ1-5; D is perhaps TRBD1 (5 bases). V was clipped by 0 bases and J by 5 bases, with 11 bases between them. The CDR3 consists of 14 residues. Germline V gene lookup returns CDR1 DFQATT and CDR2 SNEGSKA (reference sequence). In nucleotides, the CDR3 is TGCAGTGCTAGAGATTTTAGGGGCCATCAGCCCCAGCATTTT. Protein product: CSARDFRGHQPQHF.

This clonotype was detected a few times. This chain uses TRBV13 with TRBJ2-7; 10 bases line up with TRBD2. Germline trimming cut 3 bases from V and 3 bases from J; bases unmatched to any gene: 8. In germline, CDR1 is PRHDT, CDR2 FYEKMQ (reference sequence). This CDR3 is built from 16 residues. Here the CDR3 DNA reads TGTGCCAGCAGCTTCACTTTAGCGGGGGGACGCTACGAGCAGTACTTC. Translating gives CASSFTLAGGRYEQYF.

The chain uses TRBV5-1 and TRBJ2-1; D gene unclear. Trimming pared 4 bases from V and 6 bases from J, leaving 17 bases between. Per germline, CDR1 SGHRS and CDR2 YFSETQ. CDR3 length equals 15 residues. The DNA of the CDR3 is TGCGCCAGCAGCCTGGGCAGGCAGGAGCCCAATGAGCAGTTCTTC. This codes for CASSLGRQEPNEQFF.

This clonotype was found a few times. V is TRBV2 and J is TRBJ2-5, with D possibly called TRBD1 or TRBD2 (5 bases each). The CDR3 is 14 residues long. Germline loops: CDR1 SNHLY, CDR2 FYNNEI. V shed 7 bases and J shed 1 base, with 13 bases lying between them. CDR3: CASKVGRTQETQYF. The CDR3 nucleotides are TGTGCCAGCAAGGTGGGACGGACCCAAGAGACCCAGTACTTC.

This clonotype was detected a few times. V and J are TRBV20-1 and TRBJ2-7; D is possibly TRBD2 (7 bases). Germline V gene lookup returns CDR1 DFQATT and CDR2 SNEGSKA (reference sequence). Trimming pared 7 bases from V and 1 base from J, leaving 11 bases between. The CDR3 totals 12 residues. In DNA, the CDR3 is TGCAGTGTAGGGGGGGTTTCCTACGAGCAGTACTTC. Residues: CSVGGVSYEQYF.

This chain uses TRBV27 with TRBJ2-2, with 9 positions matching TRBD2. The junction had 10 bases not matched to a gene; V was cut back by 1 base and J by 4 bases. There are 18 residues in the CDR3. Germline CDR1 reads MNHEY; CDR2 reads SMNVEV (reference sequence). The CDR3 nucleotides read TGTGCCAGCAGTTTATTGGGGGCCGGGACTAGCAGCACCGGGGAGCTGTTTTTT. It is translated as CASSLLGAGTSSTGELFF.

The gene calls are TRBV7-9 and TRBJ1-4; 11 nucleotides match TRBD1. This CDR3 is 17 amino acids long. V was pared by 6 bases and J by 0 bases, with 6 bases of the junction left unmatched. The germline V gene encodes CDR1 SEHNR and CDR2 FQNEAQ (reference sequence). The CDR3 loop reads CASRRWTGGATNEKLFF. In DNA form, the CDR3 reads TGTGCCAGCAGGCGATGGACAGGGGGCGCAACTAATGAAAAACTGTTTTTT.

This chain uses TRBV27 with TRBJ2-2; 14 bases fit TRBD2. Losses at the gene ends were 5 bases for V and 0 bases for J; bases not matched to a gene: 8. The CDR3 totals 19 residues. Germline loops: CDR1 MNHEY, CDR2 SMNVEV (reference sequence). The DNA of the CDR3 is TGTGCCAGCAGTCCCCAGGGACTAGCGGGGGTGCCGAACACCGGGGAGCTGTTTTTT. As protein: CASSPQGLAGVPNTGELFF.

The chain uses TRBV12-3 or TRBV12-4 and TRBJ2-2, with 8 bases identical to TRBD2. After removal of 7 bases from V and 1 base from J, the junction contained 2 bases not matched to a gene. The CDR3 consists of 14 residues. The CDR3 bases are TGTGCCAGCAACGGGGGGGGGAACACCGGGGAGCTGTTTTTT. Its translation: CASNGGGNTGELFF.

CDR3 nucleotide sequence: TGCAGCGTTATGGGCTCCTATAATTCACCCCTCCACTTT. It codes for CSVMGSYNSPLHF. The gene calls are TRBV29-1 and TRBJ1-6; D is undetermined. Trimming pared 5 bases from V and 0 bases from J, leaving 5 bases between. Germline CDR1 and CDR2: SQVTM and ANQGSEA. The CDR3 length is 13 residues.

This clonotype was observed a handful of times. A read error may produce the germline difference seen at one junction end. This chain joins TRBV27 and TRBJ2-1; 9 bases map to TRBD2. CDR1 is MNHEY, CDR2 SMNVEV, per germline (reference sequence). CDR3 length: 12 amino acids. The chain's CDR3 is CASRPRTGGRVF. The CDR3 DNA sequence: TGTGCCAGCAGACCGAGGACAGGCGGGAGGGTCTTC.

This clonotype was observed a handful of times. The CDR3 DNA follows: TGCAGCGTTGAAAAGGGTGGAAGGAACTATGGCTACACCTTC. This sequence encodes CSVEKGGRNYGYTF. The V and J genes are TRBV29-1 and TRBJ1-2, with D unclear. CDR3 length: 14 residues. V was trimmed by 2 bases and J by 2 bases, leaving 12 bases between them. Per the germline V gene, CDR1 is SQVTM and CDR2 is ANQGSEA.

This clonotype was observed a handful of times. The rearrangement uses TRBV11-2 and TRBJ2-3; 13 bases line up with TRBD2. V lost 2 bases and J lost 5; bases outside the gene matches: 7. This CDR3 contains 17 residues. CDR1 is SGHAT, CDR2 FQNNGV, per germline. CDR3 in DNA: TGTGCCAGCAGCTTACTACTAGCGGGGGGGCCAGGAGATACGCAGTATTTT. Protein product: CASSLLLAGGPGDTQYF.

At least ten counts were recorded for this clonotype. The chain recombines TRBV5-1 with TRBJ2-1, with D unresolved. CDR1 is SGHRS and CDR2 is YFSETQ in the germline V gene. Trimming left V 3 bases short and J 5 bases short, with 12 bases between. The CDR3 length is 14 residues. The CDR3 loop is CASSYTYSDNEQFF. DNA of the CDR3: TGCGCCAGCAGCTACACCTACTCGGACAATGAGCAGTTCTTC.

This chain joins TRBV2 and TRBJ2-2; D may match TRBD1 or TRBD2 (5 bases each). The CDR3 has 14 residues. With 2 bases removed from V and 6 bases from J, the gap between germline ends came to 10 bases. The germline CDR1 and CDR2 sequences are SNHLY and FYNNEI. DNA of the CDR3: TGTGCCAGCAGTGAATGGGGGACGGCCGGGGAGCTGTTTTTT. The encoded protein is CASSEWGTAGELFF. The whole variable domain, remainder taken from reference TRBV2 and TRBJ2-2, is EPEVTQTPSHQVTQMGQEVILRCVPISNHLYFYWYRQILGQKVEFLVSFYNNEISEKSEIFDDQFSVERPDGSNFTLKIRSTKLEDSAMYFCASSEWGTAGELFFGEGSRLTVL.

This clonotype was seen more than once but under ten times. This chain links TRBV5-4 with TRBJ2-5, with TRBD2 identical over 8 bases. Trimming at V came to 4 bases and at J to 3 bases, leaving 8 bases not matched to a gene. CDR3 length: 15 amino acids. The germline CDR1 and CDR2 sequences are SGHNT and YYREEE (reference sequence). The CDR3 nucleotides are TGTGCCAGCAGCCCTCCGGGGGGGCGGAAAGAGACCCAGTACTTC. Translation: CASSPPGGRKETQYF.

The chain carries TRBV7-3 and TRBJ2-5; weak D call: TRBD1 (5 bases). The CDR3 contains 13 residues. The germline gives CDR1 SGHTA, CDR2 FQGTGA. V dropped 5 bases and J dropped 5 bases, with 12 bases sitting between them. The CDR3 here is CASSEGQGETQYF. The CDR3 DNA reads TGTGCCAGCAGCGAAGGCCAGGGCGAGACCCAGTACTTC.

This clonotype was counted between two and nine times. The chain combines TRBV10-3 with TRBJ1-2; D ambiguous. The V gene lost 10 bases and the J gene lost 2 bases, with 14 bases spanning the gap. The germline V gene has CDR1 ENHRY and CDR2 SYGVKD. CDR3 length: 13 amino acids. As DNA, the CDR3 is TGTGCCACCGGAGTGACCTCCAACTATGGCTACACCTTC. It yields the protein CATGVTSNYGYTF.

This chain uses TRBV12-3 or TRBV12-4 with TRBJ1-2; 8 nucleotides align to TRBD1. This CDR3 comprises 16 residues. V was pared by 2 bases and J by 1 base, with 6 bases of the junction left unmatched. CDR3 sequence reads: CASSLSGGAFNYGYTF. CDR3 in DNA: TGTGCCAGCAGTTTATCAGGGGGCGCGTTTAACTATGGCTACACCTTC.

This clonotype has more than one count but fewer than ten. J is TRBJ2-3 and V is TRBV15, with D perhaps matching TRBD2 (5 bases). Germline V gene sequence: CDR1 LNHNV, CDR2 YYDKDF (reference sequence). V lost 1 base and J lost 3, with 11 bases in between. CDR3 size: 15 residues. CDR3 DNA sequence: TGTGCCACCAGCAGAGGAGCGGATACAACAGATACGCAGTATTTT. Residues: CATSRGADTTDTQYF.

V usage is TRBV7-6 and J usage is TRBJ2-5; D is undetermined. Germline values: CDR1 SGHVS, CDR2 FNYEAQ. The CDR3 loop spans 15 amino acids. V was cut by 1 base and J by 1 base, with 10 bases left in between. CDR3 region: CASSLGTLAQETQYF. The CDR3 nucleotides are TGTGCCAGCAGCTTAGGGACCTTAGCCCAAGAGACCCAGTACTTC.

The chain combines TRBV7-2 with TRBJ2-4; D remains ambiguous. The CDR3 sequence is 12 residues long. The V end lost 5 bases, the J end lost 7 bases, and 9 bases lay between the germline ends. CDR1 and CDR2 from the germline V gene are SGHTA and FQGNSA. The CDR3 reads CASSLSDNIQYF. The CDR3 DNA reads TGTGCCAGCAGCCTATCAGATAACATTCAGTACTTC.

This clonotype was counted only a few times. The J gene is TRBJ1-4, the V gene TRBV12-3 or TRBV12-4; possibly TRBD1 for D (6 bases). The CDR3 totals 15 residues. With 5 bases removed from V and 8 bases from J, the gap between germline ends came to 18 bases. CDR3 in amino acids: CASSTTTGWREKLFF. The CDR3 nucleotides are TGTGCCAGCAGTACCACGACAGGATGGAGGGAAAAACTGTTTTTT.

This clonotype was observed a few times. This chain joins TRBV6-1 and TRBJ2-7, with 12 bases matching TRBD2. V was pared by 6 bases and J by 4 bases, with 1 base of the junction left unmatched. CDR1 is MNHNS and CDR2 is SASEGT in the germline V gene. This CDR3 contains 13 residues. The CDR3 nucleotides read TGTGCCAGCAGGACTAGCGGGGGATACGAGCAGTACGTC. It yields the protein CASRTSGGYEQYV.

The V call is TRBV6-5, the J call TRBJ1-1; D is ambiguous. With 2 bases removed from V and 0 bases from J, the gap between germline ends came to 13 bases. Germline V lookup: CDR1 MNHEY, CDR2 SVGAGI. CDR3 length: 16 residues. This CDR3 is CASSYNGGGLNTEAFF. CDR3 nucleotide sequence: TGTGCCAGCAGTTACAATGGAGGAGGGTTGAACACTGAAGCTTTCTTT.